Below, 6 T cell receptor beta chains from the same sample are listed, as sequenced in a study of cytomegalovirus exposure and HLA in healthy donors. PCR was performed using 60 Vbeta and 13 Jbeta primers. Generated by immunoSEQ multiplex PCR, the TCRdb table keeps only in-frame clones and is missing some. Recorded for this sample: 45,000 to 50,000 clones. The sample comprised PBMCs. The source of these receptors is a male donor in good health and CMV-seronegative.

CDR3 sequence (DNA): TGTGCCAGTAGTATAGGATCCGGGACAGGGTACGGCGAGCAGTACTTC. Protein sequence: CASSIGSGTGYGEQYF. The rearrangement links TRBV19 to TRBJ2-7; 9 bases align to TRBD1. V lost 1 base and J lost 6; bases outside the gene matches: 10. Germline V CDR1 and CDR2: LNHDA, SQIVND (reference sequence). The length of the CDR3 is 16 residues.

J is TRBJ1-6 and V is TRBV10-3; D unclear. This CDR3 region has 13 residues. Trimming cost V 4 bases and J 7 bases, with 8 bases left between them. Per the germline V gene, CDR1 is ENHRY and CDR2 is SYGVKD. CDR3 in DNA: TGTGCCATCAGTGCCCAGATCAATTCACCCCTCCACTTT. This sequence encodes CAISAQINSPLHF.

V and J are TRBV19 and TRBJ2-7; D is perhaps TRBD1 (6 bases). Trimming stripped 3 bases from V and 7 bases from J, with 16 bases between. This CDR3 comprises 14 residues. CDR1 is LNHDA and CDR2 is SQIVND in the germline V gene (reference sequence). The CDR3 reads CASSILGQSTEQYF. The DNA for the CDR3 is TGTGCCAGTAGTATTTTAGGACAGTCTACGGAGCAGTACTTC.

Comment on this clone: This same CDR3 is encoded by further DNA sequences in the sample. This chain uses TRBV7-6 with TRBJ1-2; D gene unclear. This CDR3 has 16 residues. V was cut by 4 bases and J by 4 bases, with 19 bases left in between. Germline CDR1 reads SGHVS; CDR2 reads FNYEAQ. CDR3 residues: CASSSSRTVGGYGYTF. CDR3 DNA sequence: TGTGCCAGCAGCTCTAGCCGGACGGTTGGTGGCTATGGCTACACCTTC. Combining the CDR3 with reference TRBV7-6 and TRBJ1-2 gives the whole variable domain GAGVSQSPRYKVTKRGQDVALRCDPISGHVSLYWYRQALGQGPEFLTYFNYEAQQDKSGLPNDRFSAERPEGSISTLTIQRTEQRDSAMYRCASSSSRTVGGYGYTFGSGTRLTVV.

DNA for the CDR3: TGCAGCCCGGGGACAGGCGACACAGATACGCAGTATTTT. It translates to CSPGTGDTDTQYF. The chain employs TRBV29-1 and TRBJ2-3; TRBD1 agrees at 8 bases. Germline CDR1 SQVTM, CDR2 ANQGSEA. Trimming cost V 8 bases and J 2 bases; bases outside gene matches: 6. The length of the CDR3 is 13 residues.

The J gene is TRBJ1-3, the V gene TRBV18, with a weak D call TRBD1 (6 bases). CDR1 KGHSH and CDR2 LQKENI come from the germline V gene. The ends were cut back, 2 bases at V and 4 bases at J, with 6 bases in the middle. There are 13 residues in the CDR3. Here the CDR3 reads CASSPGTGNTIYF. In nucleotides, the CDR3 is TGTGCCAGCTCACCAGGGACAGGAAACACCATATATTTT. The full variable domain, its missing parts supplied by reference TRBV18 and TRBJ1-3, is NAGVMQNPRHLVRRRGQEARLRCSPMKGHSHVYWYRQLPEEGLKFMVYLQKENIIDESGMPKERFSAEFPKEGPSILRIQQVVRGDSAAYFCASSPGTGNTIYFGEGSWLTVV.